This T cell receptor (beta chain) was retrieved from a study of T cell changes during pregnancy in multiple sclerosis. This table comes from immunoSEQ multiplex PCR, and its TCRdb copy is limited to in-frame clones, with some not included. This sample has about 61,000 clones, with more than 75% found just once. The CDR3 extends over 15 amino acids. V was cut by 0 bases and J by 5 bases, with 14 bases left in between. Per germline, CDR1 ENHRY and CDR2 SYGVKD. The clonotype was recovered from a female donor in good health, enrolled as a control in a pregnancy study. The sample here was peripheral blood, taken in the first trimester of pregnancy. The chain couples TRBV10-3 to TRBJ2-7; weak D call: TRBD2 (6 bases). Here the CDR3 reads CAISESVTSSHEQYF. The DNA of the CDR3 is TGTGCCATCAGTGAGTCCGTGACTAGTTCCCACGAGCAGTACTTC.